The TCR beta chain under discussion was sequenced for a study of blood T cell repertoires in COVID-19. Study information: Donors in the United States, Italy and Spain gave samples during acute or convalescent COVID-19. Sample material is recorded as cDNA or gDNA derived from T cells, B-cell-depleted T cells, or PBMCs.

Germline CDR1 LGHNA, CDR2 YNFKEQ. V lost 0 bases, J lost 1 base, and 12 bases lay in between. The CDR3 extends over 17 amino acids. Study processing details: Scientists estimated how many nucleated cells there were by amplifying reference gene primers. Data came from immunoSEQ multiplex PCR; TCRdb stores just in-frame clones and leaves some out. D and trimming come from the DNA, and the V and J calls and clone size come from that table. The data contain 55,000 to 70,000 clones, roughly 90% of them singletons. This sequence was found in a human donor in a cohort sampled during active COVID-19. The sequenced sample consisted of peripheral blood. The chain recombines TRBV4-2 with TRBJ2-2; D possibly corresponds to TRBD2 (6 bases). As DNA, the CDR3 is TGTGCCAGCAGCCAAGAGATCCAGGGAGGGAACACCGGGGAGCTGTTTTTT. Translating it yields CASSQEIQGGNTGELFF.